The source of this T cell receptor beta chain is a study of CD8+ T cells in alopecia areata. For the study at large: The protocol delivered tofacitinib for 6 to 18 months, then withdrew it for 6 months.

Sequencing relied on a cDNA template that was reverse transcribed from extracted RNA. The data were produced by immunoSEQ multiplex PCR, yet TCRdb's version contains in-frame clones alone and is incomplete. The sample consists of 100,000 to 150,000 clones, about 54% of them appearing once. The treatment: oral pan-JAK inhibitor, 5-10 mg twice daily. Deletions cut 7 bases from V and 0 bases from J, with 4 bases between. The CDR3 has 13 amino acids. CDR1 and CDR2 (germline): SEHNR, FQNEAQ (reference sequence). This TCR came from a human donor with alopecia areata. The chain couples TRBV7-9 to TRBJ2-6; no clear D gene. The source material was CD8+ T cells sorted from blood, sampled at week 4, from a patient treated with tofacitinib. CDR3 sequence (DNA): TGTGCCAGCATCCACTCTGGGGCCAACGTCCTGACTTTC. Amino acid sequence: CASIHSGANVLTF.